The 8 T cell receptor beta chains presented below share a single source sample, sequenced in a study of shared clonotypes between healthy human individuals. Generated by immunoSEQ multiplex PCR, the TCRdb table keeps only in-frame clones and is missing some. The table has around 720,000 clones, 73% seen once. Sequencing used memory CD4+ T cells sorted from blood. Subset described: CD45RA-negative fraction. The source of these receptors is a woman aged 25 to 39 in good health.

The chain links TRBV7-9 to TRBJ1-1, with D perhaps TRBD1 (5 bases). The CDR3 is made up of 14 amino acids. CDR1 SEHNR and CDR2 FQNEAQ come from the germline V gene (reference sequence). Trimming removed 6 bases at V and 2 bases at J, with 13 bases between. CDR3 sequence: CASSSNGGNTEAFF. Written as DNA, the CDR3 is TGTGCCAGCAGTTCCAACGGGGGTAACACTGAAGCTTTCTTT.

This rearrangement joins TRBV4-2 to TRBJ2-3; no reliable D call. The CDR3 totals 17 residues. V was clipped by 4 bases and J by 2 bases, with 19 bases between them. The germline gives CDR1 LGHNA, CDR2 YNFKEQ. CDR3 nucleotides: TGTGCCAGCAGCCGTCCGAGGTCTAATGTTAACACAGATACGCAGTATTTT. Protein: CASSRPRSNVNTDTQYF.

The chain employs TRBV29-1 and TRBJ2-1; TRBD2 might be the D (5 bases). The V end was cut by 4 bases, the J end by 6 bases, with 13 bases between. The CDR3 has 13 amino acids. Per germline, CDR1 SQVTM and CDR2 ANQGSEA. The CDR3 protein is CSVVRERGNEQFF. Here the CDR3 DNA reads TGCAGCGTTGTACGGGAAAGAGGCAATGAGCAGTTCTTC.

The chain combines TRBV28 with TRBJ2-3; 7 bases fit TRBD1. The CDR3 covers 15 residues. With V trimmed by 6 bases and J by 3 bases, 9 bases remained unmatched. Per germline, CDR1 MDHEN and CDR2 SYDVKM. DNA of the CDR3: TGTGCCAGCAGGGAATACAGGGGATTGACAGATACGCAGTATTTT. This encodes CASREYRGLTDTQYF.

The DNA of the CDR3 is TGTGCCAGCAGGAGGGTGGGTAACACCATATATTTT. Protein sequence: CASRRVGNTIYF. The chain employs TRBV2 and TRBJ1-3; no definite D call. The V and J ends lost 6 bases and 7 bases respectively, with 10 bases between them. This CDR3 has 12 residues. Germline CDR1 and CDR2: SNHLY and FYNNEI.

This chain joins TRBV5-1 and TRBJ2-1; 11 bases match TRBD2. Unmatched junction bases numbered 11, after V lost 4 bases and J lost 8 bases. This CDR3 has 16 residues. Germline V lookup: CDR1 SGHRS, CDR2 YFSETQ. The CDR3 bases are TGCGCCAGCAGCACCGGGGGGACTAGCGGCGGGGATGAGCAGTTCTTC. It encodes CASSTGGTSGGDEQFF.

This chain uses TRBV19 with TRBJ1-5; possibly TRBD1 for D (6 bases). CDR1 is LNHDA, CDR2 SQIVND, per germline (reference sequence). V was trimmed by 7 bases and J by 0 bases, leaving 16 bases between them. The CDR3 loop spans 16 amino acids. The CDR3 coding sequence is TGTGCCAGTAAAACGGGCAGGGGTTATAGCAATCAGCCCCAGCATTTT. It encodes CASKTGRGYSNQPQHF.

This clone came up once. The V gene is TRBV7-8, the J gene TRBJ1-5, with D tentatively TRBD1 (5 bases). With 4 bases removed from V and 5 bases from J, the gap between germline ends came to 18 bases. Germline CDR1 reads SGHVS; CDR2 reads FQNEAQ. CDR3 length: 16 residues. As DNA, the CDR3 is TGTGCCAGCAGCTGGGGGTTAAAGGCAGATTATCAGCCCCAGCATTTT. It yields the protein CASSWGLKADYQPQHF. The variable domain in full, with the rest retrieved from reference TRBV7-8 and TRBJ1-5, is GAGVSQSPRYKVAKRGQDVALRCDPISGHVSLFWYQQALGQGPEFLTYFQNEAQLDKSGLPSDRFFAERPEGSVSTLKIQRTQQEDSAVYLCASSWGLKADYQPQHFGDGTRLSIL.